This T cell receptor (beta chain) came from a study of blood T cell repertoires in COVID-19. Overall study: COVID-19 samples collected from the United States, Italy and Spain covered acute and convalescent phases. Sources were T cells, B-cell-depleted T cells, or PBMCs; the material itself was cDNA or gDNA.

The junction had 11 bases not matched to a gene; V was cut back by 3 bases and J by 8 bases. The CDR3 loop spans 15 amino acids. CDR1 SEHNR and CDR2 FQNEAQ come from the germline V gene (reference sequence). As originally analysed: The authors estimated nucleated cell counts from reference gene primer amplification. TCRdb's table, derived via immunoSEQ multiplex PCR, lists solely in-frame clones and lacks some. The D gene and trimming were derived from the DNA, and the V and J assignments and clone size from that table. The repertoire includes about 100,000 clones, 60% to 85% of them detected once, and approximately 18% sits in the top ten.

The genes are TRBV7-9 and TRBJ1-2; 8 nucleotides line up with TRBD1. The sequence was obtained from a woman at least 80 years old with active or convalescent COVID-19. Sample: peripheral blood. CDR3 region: CASSLTDRGVGGYTF. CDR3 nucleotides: TGTGCCAGCAGCTTGACCGACAGGGGTGTAGGCGGCTACACCTTC. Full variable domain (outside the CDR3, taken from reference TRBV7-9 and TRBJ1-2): DTGVSQNPRHKITKRGQNVTFRCDPISEHNRLYWYRQTLGQGPEFLTYFQNEAQLEKSRLLSDRFSAERPKGSFSTLEIQRTEQGDSAMYLCASSLTDRGVGGYTFGSGTRLTVV.